Shown below are 12 T cell receptor beta chains from a single sample sequenced in a study of blood T cell repertoires in COVID-19. Repertoires were generated with immunoSEQ multiplex PCR, while TCRdb's copy carries only in-frame clones and drops some. Of fewer than 300,000 clones in the sample, approximately 92% are singletons; the top ten hold about 1.1%. Sample: PBMCs or T cells enriched from blood (not recorded which). The receptors were gathered from a woman in her twenties or thirties who had recovered from COVID-19.

V usage is TRBV5-1 and J usage is TRBJ2-5; 8 nucleotides line up with TRBD1. The CDR3 extends over 16 amino acids. The V segment lost 4 bases and the J segment 2 bases; nucleotides outside the gene matches: 10. From germline, CDR1 is SGHRS and CDR2 YFSETQ. The CDR3 DNA reads as TGCGCCAGCAGCGGCCCCTCGGGACAGGTTCAAGAGACCCAGTACTTC. Protein sequence: CASSGPSGQVQETQYF.

The chain recombines TRBV4-3 with TRBJ2-7; D unclear. V was shortened by 5 bases and J by 0 bases, with 8 bases between the two germline ends. Per the germline V gene, CDR1 is LGHNA and CDR2 is YSLEER. The CDR3 is 13 amino acids. Here the CDR3 reads CASSSPGSYEQYF. The CDR3 DNA reads TGCGCCAGCAGCTCCCCGGGCTCCTACGAGCAGTACTTC.

The chain combines TRBV12-5 with TRBJ1-5; D gene unclear. The V end was cut by 10 bases, the J end by 6 bases, with 13 bases between. This CDR3 contains 12 residues. Germline CDR1 is LGHNT and CDR2 is FRNRAP. The CDR3 here is CAIPEACQPQHF. DNA for the CDR3: TGTGCTATCCCCGAGGCGTGTCAGCCCCAGCATTTT.

The CDR3 sequence: CASSPLDRVGTEAFF. CDR3 coding DNA: TGTGCCAGCAGTCCCTTGGACAGGGTTGGCACTGAAGCTTTCTTT. The gene calls are TRBV28 and TRBJ1-1, with 8 bases identical to TRBD1. Germline values: CDR1 MDHEN, CDR2 SYDVKM. This CDR3 spans 15 amino acids. V lost 5 bases, J lost 4 bases, and 9 bases stayed unmatched.

J is TRBJ2-1 and V is TRBV25-1; D possibly corresponds to TRBD2 (6 bases). CDR3 length: 14 residues. Germline V CDR1 and CDR2: MGHDK, SYGVNS. Trimming removed 4 bases from V and 6 bases from J, with 13 bases in between. The CDR3 DNA is TGTGCCAGCAGTGTTACCGGGACTGGCAATGAGCAGTTCTTC. It translates to CASSVTGTGNEQFF.

As DNA, the CDR3 is TGTGCCAGCAGCTTGTTCGGACAGGGCCCGAGTCAGAATGAGCAGTTCTTC. This gives the protein CASSLFGQGPSQNEQFF. The chain is built from TRBV5-6 and TRBJ2-1, with TRBD1 matching 8 bases. The CDR3 loop spans 17 amino acids. Trimming removed 1 base from V and 7 bases from J; junction bases left unmatched: 13. Germline lookup yields CDR1 SGHDT and CDR2 YYEEEE.

There are a few counts of this clone. The V and J genes are TRBV24-1 and TRBJ2-2, with D unresolved. CDR1 and CDR2 (germline): KGHDR, SFDVKD. The CDR3 covers 14 residues. The V end lost 4 bases, the J end lost 1 base, and 6 bases lay between the germline ends. Here the CDR3 DNA reads TGTGCCACCAGTGAGGCCTTGAACACCGGGGAGCTGTTTTTT. It specifies CATSEALNTGELFF.

The rearrangement joins TRBV15 to TRBJ2-2; 9 nucleotides line up with TRBD2. This CDR3 contains 17 residues. Germline-derived CDR1 and CDR2 are LNHNV and YYDKDF (reference sequence). V shed 4 bases, J shed 1 base, and the junction held 7 bases outside the gene matches. The CDR3 spells CATSTGRAGGNTGELFF. The CDR3 nucleotides read TGTGCCACCAGCACCGGGAGAGCGGGAGGGAACACCGGGGAGCTGTTTTTT.

The table lists this clone with a count of one. Here the CDR3 reads CASIPGGMGSREQYF. The CDR3 DNA sequence: TGTGCCAGCATCCCCGGGGGGATGGGTAGTCGAGAGCAGTACTTC. The chain couples TRBV2 to TRBJ2-7, with 7 bases matching TRBD2. V dropped 7 bases and J dropped 7; count of bases not matched to a gene: 16. This CDR3 has 15 residues. Germline lookup yields CDR1 SNHLY and CDR2 FYNNEI.

The chain employs TRBV28 and TRBJ2-2; a possible D gene is TRBD1 (6 bases). The V and J ends lost 7 bases and 1 base respectively, with 10 bases between them. The germline CDR1 and CDR2 sequences are MDHEN and SYDVKM. The CDR3 is 14 residues long. The CDR3 sequence is CASTPGQNTGELFF. DNA of the CDR3: TGTGCCAGCACACCGGGACAGAACACCGGGGAGCTGTTTTTT.

This clone is a singleton in its sample. The chain carries TRBV27 and TRBJ1-4, with D possibly TRBD1 on 6 matching bases. V lost 5 bases to trimming and J lost 3 bases, with 16 bases between them. Germline CDR1 is MNHEY and CDR2 is SMNVEV (reference sequence). The CDR3 length is 16 residues. CDR3 region: CASSPRGGAPNEKLFF. The CDR3 DNA reads as TGTGCCAGCAGTCCTAGGGGGGGGGCACCTAATGAAAAACTGTTTTTT.

The chain uses TRBV14 and TRBJ1-4; 7 bases agree with TRBD1. The CDR3 is 15 amino acids. The junction had 2 bases not matched to a gene; V was cut back by 4 bases and J by 0 bases. Germline V gene sequence: CDR1 SGHDN, CDR2 FVKESK. The CDR3 nucleotides are TGTGCCAGCAGCCGTGACAGGGCAACTAATGAAAAACTGTTTTTT. This gives the protein CASSRDRATNEKLFF. Using reference TRBV14 and TRBJ1-4 for the parts outside the CDR3, the full variable domain is EAGVTQFPSHSVIEKGQTVTLRCDPISGHDNLYWYRRVMGKEIKFLLHFVKESKQDESGMPNNRFLAERTGGTYSTLKVQPAELEDSGVYFCASSRDRATNEKLFFGSGTQLSVL.